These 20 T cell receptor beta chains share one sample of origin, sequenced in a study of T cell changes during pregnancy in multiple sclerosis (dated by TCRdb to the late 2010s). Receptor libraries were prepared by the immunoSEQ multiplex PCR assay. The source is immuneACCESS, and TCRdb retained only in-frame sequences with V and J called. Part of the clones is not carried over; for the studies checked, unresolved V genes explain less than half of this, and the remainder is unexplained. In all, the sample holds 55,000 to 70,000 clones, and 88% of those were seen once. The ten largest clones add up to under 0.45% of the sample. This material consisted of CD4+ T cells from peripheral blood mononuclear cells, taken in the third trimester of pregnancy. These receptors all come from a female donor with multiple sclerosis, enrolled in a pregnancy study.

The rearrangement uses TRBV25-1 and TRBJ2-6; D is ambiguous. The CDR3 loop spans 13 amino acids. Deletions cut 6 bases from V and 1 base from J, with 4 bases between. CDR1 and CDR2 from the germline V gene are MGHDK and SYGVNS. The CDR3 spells CASRESGANVLTF. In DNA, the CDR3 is TGTGCCAGCAGAGAGTCTGGGGCCAACGTCCTGACTTTC. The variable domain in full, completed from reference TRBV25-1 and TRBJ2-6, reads EADIYQTPRYLVIGTGKKITLECSQTMGHDKMYWYQQDPGMELHLIHYSYGVNSTEKGDLSSESTVSRIRTEHFPLTLESARPSHTSQYLCASRESGANVLTFGAGSRLTVL.

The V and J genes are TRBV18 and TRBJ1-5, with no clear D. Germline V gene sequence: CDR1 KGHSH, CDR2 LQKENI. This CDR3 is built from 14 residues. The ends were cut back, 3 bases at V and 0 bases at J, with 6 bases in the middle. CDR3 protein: CASSPTYSNQPQHF. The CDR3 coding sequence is TGTGCCAGCTCACCGACTTATAGCAATCAGCCCCAGCATTTT.

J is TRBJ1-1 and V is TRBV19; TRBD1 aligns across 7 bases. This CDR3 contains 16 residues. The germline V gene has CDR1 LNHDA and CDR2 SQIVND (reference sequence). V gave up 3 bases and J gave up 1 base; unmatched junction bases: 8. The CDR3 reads CASSIPWGQPNTEAFF. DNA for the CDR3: TGTGCCAGTAGTATCCCCTGGGGACAGCCGAACACTGAAGCTTTCTTT. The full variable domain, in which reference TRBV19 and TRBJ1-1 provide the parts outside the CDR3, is DGGITQSPKYLFRKEGQNVTLSCEQNLNHDAMYWYRQDPGQGLRLIYYSQIVNDFQKGDIAEGYSVSREKKESFPLTVTSAQKNPTAFYLCASSIPWGQPNTEAFFGQGTRLTVV.

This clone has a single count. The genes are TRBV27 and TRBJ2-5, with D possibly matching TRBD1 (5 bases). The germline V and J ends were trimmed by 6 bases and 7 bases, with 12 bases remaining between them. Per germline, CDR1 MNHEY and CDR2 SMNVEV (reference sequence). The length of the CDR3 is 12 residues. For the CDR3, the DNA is TGTGCCAGCAGCATCAGGGATGGGACCCAGTACTTC. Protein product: CASSIRDGTQYF.

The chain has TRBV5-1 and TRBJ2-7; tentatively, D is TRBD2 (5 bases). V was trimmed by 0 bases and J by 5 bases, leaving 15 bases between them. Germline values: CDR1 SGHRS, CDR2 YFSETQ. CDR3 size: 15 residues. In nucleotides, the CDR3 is TGCGCCAGCAGCTTGGGACTAACGAGTGGGAACGAGCAGTACTTC. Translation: CASSLGLTSGNEQYF.

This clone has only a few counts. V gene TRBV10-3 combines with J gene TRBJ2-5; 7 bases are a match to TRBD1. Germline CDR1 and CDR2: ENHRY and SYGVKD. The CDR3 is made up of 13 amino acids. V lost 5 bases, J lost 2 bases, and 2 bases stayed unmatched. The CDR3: CAISMGQQETQYF. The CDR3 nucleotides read TGTGCCATCAGTATGGGACAGCAAGAGACCCAGTACTTC.

CDR3 residues: CASSYTGGLNQPQHF. The CDR3 DNA is TGTGCCAGCAGTTACACGGGGGGCTTGAATCAGCCCCAGCATTTT. The V call is TRBV6-5, the J call TRBJ1-5, with a possible D match to TRBD1 (6 bases). CDR3 size: 15 residues. V lost 2 bases and J 4 bases, leaving 12 bases between the germline ends. Germline CDR1 reads MNHEY; CDR2 reads SVGAGI.

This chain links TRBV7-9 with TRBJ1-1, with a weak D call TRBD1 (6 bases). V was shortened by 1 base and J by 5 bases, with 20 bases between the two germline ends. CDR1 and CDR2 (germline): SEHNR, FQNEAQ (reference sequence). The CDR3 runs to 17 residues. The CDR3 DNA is TGTGCCAGCAGCTTAGGTTCCGGGACACACCTCGGGACTGAAGCTTTCTTT. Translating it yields CASSLGSGTHLGTEAFF.

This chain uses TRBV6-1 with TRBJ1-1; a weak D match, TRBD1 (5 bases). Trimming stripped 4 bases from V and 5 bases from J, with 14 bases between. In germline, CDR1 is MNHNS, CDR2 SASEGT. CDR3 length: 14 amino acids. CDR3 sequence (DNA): TGTGCCAGCAGTGCGGTGGGGGGAGGAACTGAAGCTTTCTTT. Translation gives CASSAVGGGTEAFF.

Written as DNA, the CDR3 is TGTGCCAGCAGGCTGGGCAGTCACTCTGGAAACACCATATATTTT. Amino acids: CASRLGSHSGNTIYF. The rearrangement links TRBV7-2 to TRBJ1-3; D remains unclear. The V gene lost 6 bases and the J gene lost 0 bases, with 12 bases spanning the gap. The CDR3 totals 15 residues. Looked up from germline, CDR1 is SGHTA and CDR2 is FQGNSA.

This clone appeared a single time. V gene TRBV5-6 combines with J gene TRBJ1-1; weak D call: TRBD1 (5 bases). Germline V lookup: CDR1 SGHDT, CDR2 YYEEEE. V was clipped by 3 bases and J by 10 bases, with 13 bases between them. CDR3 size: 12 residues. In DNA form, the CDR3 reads TGTGCCAGCAGCTCGACAACTACAGGAGCTTTCTTT. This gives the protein CASSSTTTGAFF.

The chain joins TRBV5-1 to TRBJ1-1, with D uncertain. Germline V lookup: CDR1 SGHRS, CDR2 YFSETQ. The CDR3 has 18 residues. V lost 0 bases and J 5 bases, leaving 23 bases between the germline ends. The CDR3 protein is CASSLAGSSGRKATEAFF. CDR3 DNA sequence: TGCGCCAGCAGCTTGGCGGGTTCATCCGGTCGGAAGGCGACTGAAGCTTTCTTT.

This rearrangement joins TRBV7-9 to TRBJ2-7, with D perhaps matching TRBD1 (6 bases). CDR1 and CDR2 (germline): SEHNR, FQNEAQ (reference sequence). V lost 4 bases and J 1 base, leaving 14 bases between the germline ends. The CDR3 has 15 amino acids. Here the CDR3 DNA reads TGTGCCAGCAGCTCGGGCTGGGACATTTCCTACGAGCAGTACTTC. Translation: CASSSGWDISYEQYF.

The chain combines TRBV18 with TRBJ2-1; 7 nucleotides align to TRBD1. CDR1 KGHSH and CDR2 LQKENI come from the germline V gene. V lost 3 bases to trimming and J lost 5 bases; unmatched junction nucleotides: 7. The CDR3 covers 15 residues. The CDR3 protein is CASSPSGTENNEQFF. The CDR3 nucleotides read TGTGCCAGCTCACCCTCCGGGACAGAGAACAATGAGCAGTTCTTC.

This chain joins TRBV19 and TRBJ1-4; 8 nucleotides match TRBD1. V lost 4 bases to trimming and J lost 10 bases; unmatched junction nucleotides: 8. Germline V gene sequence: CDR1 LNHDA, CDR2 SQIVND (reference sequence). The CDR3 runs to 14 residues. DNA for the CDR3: TGTGCCAGTAGTACTACCGGGACAGGCGGAAAACTGTTTTTT. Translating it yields CASSTTGTGGKLFF.

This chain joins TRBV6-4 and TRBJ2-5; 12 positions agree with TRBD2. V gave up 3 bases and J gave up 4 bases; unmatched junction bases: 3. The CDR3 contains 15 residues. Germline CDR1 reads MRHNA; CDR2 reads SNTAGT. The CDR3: CASSEVTSGRETQYF. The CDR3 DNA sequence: TGTGCCAGCAGTGAAGTGACTAGCGGGAGAGAGACCCAGTACTTC.

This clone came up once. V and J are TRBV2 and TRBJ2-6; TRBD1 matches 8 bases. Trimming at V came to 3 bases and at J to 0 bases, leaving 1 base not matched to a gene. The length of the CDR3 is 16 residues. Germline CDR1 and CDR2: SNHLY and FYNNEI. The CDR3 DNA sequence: TGTGCCAGCAGTGATACAGGGGGCTCTGGGGCCAACGTCCTGACTTTC. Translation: CASSDTGGSGANVLTF.

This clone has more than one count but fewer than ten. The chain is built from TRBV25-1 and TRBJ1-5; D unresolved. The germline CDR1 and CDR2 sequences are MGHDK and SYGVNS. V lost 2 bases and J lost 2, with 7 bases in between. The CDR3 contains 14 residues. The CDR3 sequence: CASSETSGNQPQHF. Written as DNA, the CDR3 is TGTGCCAGCAGTGAAACGAGTGGCAATCAGCCCCAGCATTTT.

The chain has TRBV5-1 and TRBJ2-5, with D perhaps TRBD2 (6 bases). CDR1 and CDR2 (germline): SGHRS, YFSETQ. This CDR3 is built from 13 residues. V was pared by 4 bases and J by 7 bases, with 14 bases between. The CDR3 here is CASSPGTGGTQYF. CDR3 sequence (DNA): TGCGCCAGCAGCCCGGGGACCGGGGGGACCCAGTACTTC.

The CDR3 region has the DNA TGTGCCAGCAGTGACAGGTCGGATTCACCCCTCCACTTT. Amino acid sequence: CASSDRSDSPLHF. The chain joins TRBV6-1 to TRBJ1-6; D is unclear. The CDR3 extends over 13 amino acids. From germline, CDR1 is MNHNS and CDR2 SASEGT. Trimming left V 3 bases short and J 8 bases short, with 8 bases between.